Listed here are 10 T cell receptor beta chains from one sample, sequenced in a study of post-analysis software for immune sequencing data. The antigens of these receptors remain unknown. Unique molecular identifiers were built into the TCR beta cDNA libraries. TCRdb reprocessed the PCR reads with MiXCR, giving one entry per CDR3 protein. The repertoire holds approximately 360,000 distinct CDR3 sequences, 30% to 45% seen once, with roughly 13% in the top ten. Findings of the study overall: Five TRBV segments were significantly more frequent in patients than in controls. TRBV5-6, TRBV5-1 and TRBV20-1 were among these segments.

The sequenced sample was blood. The receptors here all came from a girl between 5 and 17 years old with multiple sclerosis.

The chain links TRBV7-9 to TRBJ1-2, with D perhaps TRBD1 (6 bases). V lost 0 bases and J lost 3, with 11 bases in between. This CDR3 has 15 amino acids. Looked up from germline, CDR1 is SEHNR and CDR2 is FQNEAQ (reference sequence). CDR3 residues: CASSLATGNYYGYTF. The CDR3 bases are TGTGCCAGCAGCTTAGCCACAGGGAACTACTATGGCTACACCTTC.

There are many counts of this clonotype. V and J are TRBV6-2 or TRBV6-3 and TRBJ2-1; D uncertain. CDR3 size: 18 residues. The V end was cut by 4 bases, the J end by 7 bases, with 26 bases between. Germline V lookup: CDR1 MNHEY, CDR2 SVGEGT. CDR3 coding DNA: TGTGCCAGCAGTTTTTTCCTCCAGGCCTCTCACACTGGAAATGAGCAGTTCTTC. It is translated as CASSFFLQASHTGNEQFF.

The chain couples TRBV6-5 to TRBJ1-2; no clear D. This CDR3 has 13 residues. Germline values: CDR1 MNHEY, CDR2 SVGAGI. V was clipped by 3 bases and J by 4 bases, with 9 bases between them. The CDR3 DNA reads TGTGCCAGCAGTTATCCCAGAGCCTATGGCTACACCTTC. This sequence encodes CASSYPRAYGYTF.

The V gene is TRBV12-3 or TRBV12-4, the J gene TRBJ2-2; D ambiguous. The CDR3 loop spans 12 amino acids. The V end lost 6 bases, the J end lost 6 bases, and 8 bases lay between the germline ends. The CDR3 protein is CASSPAAGELFF. CDR3 DNA: TGTGCCAGCAGCCCCGCGGCCGGGGAGCTGTTTTTT.

The chain recombines TRBV20-1 with TRBJ2-3; D ambiguous. Germline V CDR1 and CDR2: DFQATT, SNEGSKA (reference sequence). V shed 1 base and J shed 2 bases, with 10 bases lying between them. CDR3 length equals 14 residues. CDR3 nucleotide sequence: TGCAGTGCTAGAGCGGGTCTTCTCACAGATACGCAGTATTTT. Its translation is CSARAGLLTDTQYF.

The sample holds a few counts of this clonotype. V and J are TRBV5-1 and TRBJ1-1; the D is unclear. V was shortened by 0 bases and J by 0 bases, with 12 bases between the two germline ends. CDR1 is SGHRS, CDR2 YFSETQ, per germline. There are 16 residues in the CDR3. This CDR3 reads CASSLGYSGMNTEAFF. The DNA for the CDR3 is TGCGCCAGCAGCTTGGGGTATTCGGGAATGAACACTGAAGCTTTCTTT.

The chain employs TRBV3-1 and TRBJ1-2, with a tentative D call TRBD1 (5 bases). From germline, CDR1 is LGHDT and CDR2 YNNKEL (reference sequence). This CDR3 is built from 14 residues. V gave up 1 base and J gave up 2 bases, with 8 bases separating them. The chain's CDR3 is CASSQAGTNYGYTF. CDR3 DNA: TGTGCCAGCAGCCAAGCGGGGACCAACTATGGCTACACCTTC.

This clonotype was found many times. The CDR3 coding sequence is TGTGCCAGCAGTCAAGGACCGGCAGATACGCAGTATTTT. Amino acids: CASSQGPADTQYF. The rearrangement joins TRBV6-5 to TRBJ2-3, with D uncertain. The ends were cut back, 5 bases at V and 4 bases at J, with 10 bases in the middle. Germline CDR1 MNHEY, CDR2 SVGAGI. The CDR3 runs to 13 residues.

This clonotype showed up just a few times. The rearrangement uses TRBV12-3 or TRBV12-4 and TRBJ2-7; D gene ambiguous. The CDR3 runs 13 residues. Trimming pared 1 base from V and 5 bases from J, leaving 9 bases between. CDR3: CASSLERVHEQYF. CDR3 in DNA: TGTGCCAGCAGTTTAGAAAGGGTCCACGAGCAGTACTTC.

V usage is TRBV3-1 and J usage is TRBJ2-1; D unresolved. This CDR3 contains 15 residues. The V gene lost 2 bases and the J gene lost 7 bases, with 15 bases spanning the gap. Germline CDR1 and CDR2: LGHDT and YNNKEL (reference sequence). DNA for the CDR3: TGTGCCAGCAGCCAAAGGTCAACCCTTGAGAATGAGCAGTTCTTC. Protein product: CASSQRSTLENEQFF.